The 19 T cell receptor beta chains given below trace back to one sample, sequenced in a study of blood T cells in healthy people across ages. A J-beta primer mix and a sample-barcoded 5' primer were used in a second PCR of roughly 6 to 12 cycles. TCRdb called the 5' RACE reads again in MiXCR, with one record for every CDR3 protein. The data hold 980,000 or so distinct CDR3 sequences, with approximately 49% observed a single time. Input material: blood. The receptors were sampled from a man aged 25-45 years in good health.

Only one count was recorded for this clonotype. This sequence joins TRBV2 and TRBJ1-5; D remains unclear. Germline V gene lookup returns CDR1 SNHLY and CDR2 FYNNEI. This CDR3 spans 14 amino acids. Trimming stripped 8 bases from V and 0 bases from J, with 11 bases between. CDR3 protein: CASGEGYSNQPQHF. In nucleotides, the CDR3 is TGTGCCAGCGGGGAAGGCTATAGCAATCAGCCCCAGCATTTT.

The chain carries TRBV21-1 and TRBJ2-5; TRBD1 reflects the table's D call only, with no check against the DNA. The J call could be wrong; TRBJ2-7 is a better fit for the DNA end. TRBV21-1 is an annotated pseudogene. The CDR3 totals 15 residues. For the CDR3, the DNA is TGTGCCAGCAGCAAAATCGAGGACAGGGAGTACGAGCAGTACTTC. It specifies CASSKIEDREYEQYF.

For this clonotype: One end of the junction varies from germline; a read error may be responsible. The chain employs TRBV20-1 and TRBJ1-6, with TRBD1 matching 9 bases. The germline V gene encodes CDR1 DFQATT and CDR2 SNEGSKA (reference sequence). The CDR3 has 15 amino acids. CDR3 in amino acids: CSARKTGTGNSPFHF. The CDR3 DNA sequence: TGCAGTGCTAGAAAAACCGGGACAGGGAATTCACCCTTCCACTTT.

J is TRBJ2-3 and V is TRBV7-9; no firm D call. Germline loops: CDR1 SEHNR, CDR2 FQNEAQ (reference sequence). CDR3 length: 14 residues. Between the trimmed V and J ends, which lost 5 bases and 4 bases, there was a span of 13 bases. CDR3 in amino acids: CASSDSFGSDTQYF. CDR3 sequence (DNA): TGTGCCAGCAGCGACTCATTCGGGTCAGATACGCAGTATTTT.

The chain uses TRBV7-2 and TRBJ1-1; D call uncertain. The CDR3 runs to 17 residues. Trimming pared 0 bases from V and 0 bases from J, leaving 14 bases between. The germline gives CDR1 SGHTA, CDR2 FQGNSA. In DNA form, the CDR3 reads TGTGCCAGCAGCTTAGCGAGGATGGGCAGGATGAACACTGAAGCTTTCTTT. Translation: CASSLARMGRMNTEAFF.

CDR3 region: CASSFTGEEQYF. CDR3 DNA sequence: TGTGCCAGCAGTTTTACGGGGGAAGAGCAGTACTTC. The rearrangement links TRBV27 to TRBJ2-7; D is possibly TRBD2 (6 bases). Looked up from germline, CDR1 is MNHEY and CDR2 is SMNVEV (reference sequence). This CDR3 spans 12 amino acids. The V end lost 3 bases, the J end lost 7 bases, and 10 bases lay between the germline ends.

This clonotype was recorded at least ten times. The V gene is TRBV29-1, the J gene TRBJ2-3, with 9 bases aligning to TRBD1. The CDR3 has 13 amino acids. Germline loops: CDR1 SQVTM, CDR2 ANQGSEA. V lost 5 bases to trimming and J lost 2 bases; unmatched junction nucleotides: 2. In DNA form, the CDR3 reads TGCAGCGTTCGGGACAGGGTCACAGATACGCAGTATTTT. Residues: CSVRDRVTDTQYF.

The chain couples TRBV9 to TRBJ2-7; TRBD2 is a possible D gene (5 bases). CDR1 SGDLS and CDR2 YYNGEE come from the germline V gene. The CDR3 consists of 16 residues. Deletions cut 2 bases from V and 7 bases from J, with 22 bases between. The CDR3 region is CASSVTSIPGIAEQYF. The CDR3 nucleotides are TGTGCCAGCAGCGTCACGTCCATCCCGGGGATTGCGGAGCAGTACTTC.

This clonotype was counted a few times. This sequence joins TRBV6-5 and TRBJ2-3; 9 bases map to TRBD2. The length of the CDR3 is 15 residues. J gave up 2 bases and V 7 bases, and 7 bases lay outside the gene matches. Looked up from germline, CDR1 is MNHEY and CDR2 is SVGAGI. The CDR3 loop is CASTLSGGLTDTQYF. As DNA, the CDR3 is TGTGCCAGCACCCTTAGCGGGGGACTCACAGATACGCAGTATTTT.

The CDR3 spells CASSLIDRGLNQPQHF. CDR3 DNA: TGTGCCAGCAGCTTAATCGACAGGGGGCTCAATCAGCCCCAGCATTTT. J is TRBJ1-5 and V is TRBV5-6; 10 positions agree with TRBD1. Trimming at V came to 2 bases and at J to 3 bases, leaving 5 bases not matched to a gene. The CDR3 has 16 amino acids. CDR1 is SGHDT, CDR2 YYEEEE, per germline.

The chain carries TRBV4-1 and TRBJ2-5; D gene ambiguous. V lost 0 bases to trimming and J lost 2 bases, with 7 bases between them. This CDR3 comprises 14 residues. Germline V gives CDR1 MGHRA, CDR2 YSYEKL. The CDR3: CASSQDGIQETQYF. The CDR3 nucleotides read TGCGCCAGCAGCCAAGACGGAATACAAGAGACCCAGTACTTC.

V gene TRBV4-3 combines with J gene TRBJ1-6; D not certain. The CDR3 is 16 residues long. The V and J ends lost 4 bases and 9 bases respectively, with 19 bases between them. The germline gives CDR1 LGHNA, CDR2 YSLEER. DNA of the CDR3: TGCGCCAGCAGCCCGACATCCGACACGAGACTTTCACCCCTCCACTTT. Translating it yields CASSPTSDTRLSPLHF.

V is TRBV28 and J is TRBJ2-7, with 7 bases identical to TRBD1. There are 15 residues in the CDR3. V was pared by 10 bases and J by 0 bases, with 12 bases of the junction left unmatched. Germline CDR1 is MDHEN and CDR2 is SYDVKM. For the CDR3, the DNA is TGTGCCACGAGTGGTGGCAGGGGGAGCTCCTACGAGCAGTACTTC. This encodes CATSGGRGSSYEQYF.

V usage is TRBV12-3 or TRBV12-4 and J usage is TRBJ2-3; D gene ambiguous. The CDR3 is 14 amino acids. V was clipped by 4 bases and J by 2 bases, with 10 bases between them. CDR3 sequence: CASSSALHTDTQYF. The CDR3 bases are TGTGCCAGCAGTTCTGCACTTCACACAGATACGCAGTATTTT.

This clonotype came up a few times. This chain joins TRBV5-8 and TRBJ2-1; possible D gene TRBD2, 5 bases. The V gene lost 2 bases and the J gene lost 1 base, with 13 bases spanning the gap. CDR3 size: 16 residues. Germline values: CDR1 SGHTS, CDR2 YDEGEE. The CDR3 reads CASSFTGYVSYNEQFF. CDR3 nucleotides: TGTGCCAGCAGCTTTACGGGATATGTATCCTACAATGAGCAGTTCTTC.

The chain links TRBV5-5 to TRBJ2-7; possibly TRBD2 for D (5 bases). Judging by the DNA end, TRBJ2-5 fits better; the J call may be wrong. Germline V gene sequence: CDR1 SGHKS, CDR2 YYEKEE (reference sequence). There are 13 residues in the CDR3. The CDR3 DNA reads as TGTGCCAGCAAGGAAGGAGGAGGAGAGACCCAGTACTTC. It specifies CASKEGGGETQYF.

This sequence joins TRBV27 and TRBJ1-2, with a weak D call TRBD1 (5 bases). Trimming left V 5 bases short and J 6 bases short, with 16 bases between. The CDR3 is 14 residues long. The germline gives CDR1 MNHEY, CDR2 SMNVEV (reference sequence). CDR3 DNA: TGTGCCAGCAGTCGCGGGCAGGGTAGGGATGGCTACACCTTC. Its translation is CASSRGQGRDGYTF.

V and J are TRBV28 and TRBJ2-7; maybe TRBD2 (5 bases). Deletions cut 5 bases from V and 9 bases from J, with 20 bases between. CDR1 MDHEN and CDR2 SYDVKM come from the germline V gene. This CDR3 spans 14 amino acids. The CDR3 sequence: CASSLLRVATGQYF. Written as DNA, the CDR3 is TGTGCCAGCAGTCTCCTGAGGGTCGCCACGGGGCAGTACTTC. The entire variable domain, with the rest obtained from reference TRBV28 and TRBJ2-7, is as follows: DVKVTQSSRYLVKRTGEKVFLECVQDMDHENMFWYRQDPGLGLRLIYFSYDVKMKEKGDIPEGYSVSREKKERFSLILESASTNQTSMYLCASSLLRVATGQYFGPGTRLTVT.

V usage is TRBV24-1 and J usage is TRBJ2-7; D possibly corresponds to TRBD2 (6 bases). The ends were cut back, 1 base at V and 4 bases at J, with 13 bases in the middle. This CDR3 is built from 15 residues. Germline V gene lookup returns CDR1 KGHDR and CDR2 SFDVKD. CDR3 in DNA: TGTGCCACCAGTGATTTCCACGGGGGTCAGTACGAGCAGTACTTC. As protein: CATSDFHGGQYEQYF.